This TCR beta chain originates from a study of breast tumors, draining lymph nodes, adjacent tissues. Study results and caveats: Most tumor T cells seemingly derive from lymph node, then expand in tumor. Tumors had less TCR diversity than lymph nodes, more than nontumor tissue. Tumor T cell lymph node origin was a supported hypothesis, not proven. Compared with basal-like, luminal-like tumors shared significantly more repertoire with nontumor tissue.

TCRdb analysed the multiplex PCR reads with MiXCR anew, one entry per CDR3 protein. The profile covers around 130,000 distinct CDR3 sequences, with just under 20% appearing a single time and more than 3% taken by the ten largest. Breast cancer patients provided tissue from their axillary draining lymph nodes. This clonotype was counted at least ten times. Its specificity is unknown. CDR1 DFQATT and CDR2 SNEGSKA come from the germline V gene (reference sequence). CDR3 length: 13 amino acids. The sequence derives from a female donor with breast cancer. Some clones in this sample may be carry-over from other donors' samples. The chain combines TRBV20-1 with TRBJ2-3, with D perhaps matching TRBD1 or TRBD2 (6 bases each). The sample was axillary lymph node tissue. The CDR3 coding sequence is TGCAGCCCGTTAGGGGGGAGCACAGATACGCAGTATTTT. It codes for CSPLGGSTDTQYF.